This passage covers 16 T cell receptor beta chains from one sample sequenced in a study of control samples from healthy donors and cancer patients. This table comes from immunoSEQ multiplex PCR, and its TCRdb copy is limited to in-frame clones, with some not included. The repertoire includes some 140,000 clones, roughly 90% of them detected once, and 11% sits in the top ten. The source material was blood. These receptor sequences come from a man aged 30 to 39 in good health.

The chain recombines TRBV29-1 with TRBJ1-2; 10 bases match TRBD1. The CDR3 runs to 17 residues. In germline, CDR1 is SQVTM, CDR2 ANQGSEA. V shed 5 bases, J shed 0 bases, and the junction held 12 bases outside the gene matches. The CDR3 coding sequence is TGCAGCGTTTATAACCGGGACAGGGGATCGGCTAACTATGGCTACACCTTC. Translating gives CSVYNRDRGSANYGYTF.

This clone came up once. This chain connects TRBV2 to TRBJ2-2; D might be TRBD2 (5 bases). The CDR3 contains 16 residues. V lost 7 bases and J lost 3, with 18 bases in between. The germline V gene encodes CDR1 SNHLY and CDR2 FYNNEI. CDR3 DNA: TGTGCCAGCAAATTTCGAGCGAAGGAGGACACCGGGGAGCTGTTTTTT. This translates into CASKFRAKEDTGELFF.

The CDR3: CASSFLGPGGNTIYF. In DNA, the CDR3 is TGTGCCAGCAGTTTTCTCGGGCCAGGGGGAAACACCATATATTTT. This rearrangement joins TRBV28 to TRBJ1-3; perhaps TRBD1 as D (5 bases). Germline loops: CDR1 MDHEN, CDR2 SYDVKM. The CDR3 extends over 15 amino acids. Trimming took 3 bases from V and 4 from J, leaving 13 bases between them.

The gene calls are TRBV5-3 and TRBJ2-2, with 15 bases aligning to TRBD2. TRBV5-3 falls under the ORF class, with uncertain function. V gave up 2 bases and J gave up 6 bases; unmatched junction bases: 11. CDR3 size: 19 residues. This chain's CDR3 is CARSFFGTSGRSCPGELFF. The DNA of the CDR3 is TGTGCCAGAAGCTTCTTTGGGACTAGCGGGAGGTCTTGTCCCGGGGAGCTGTTTTTT.

The V call is TRBV20-1, the J call TRBJ2-3, with D unresolved. Trimming left V 5 bases short and J 2 bases short, with 5 bases between. The CDR3 loop spans 11 amino acids. The germline gives CDR1 DFQATT, CDR2 SNEGSKA (reference sequence). The CDR3 protein is CSAYFTDTQYF. In nucleotides, the CDR3 is TGCAGTGCTTACTTCACAGATACGCAGTATTTT.

The rearrangement joins TRBV5-1 to TRBJ2-1; D is perhaps TRBD1 or TRBD2 (5 bases each). CDR1 and CDR2 (germline): SGHRS, YFSETQ. V was clipped by 2 bases and J by 5 bases, with 11 bases between them. The CDR3 covers 14 residues. The chain's CDR3 is CASSLWQGHNEQFF. CDR3 nucleotide sequence: TGCGCCAGCAGCTTATGGCAGGGACACAATGAGCAGTTCTTC.

The chain has TRBV5-6 and TRBJ2-1; 7 positions match TRBD2. The V gene's germline CDR1 is SGHDT and CDR2 YYEEEE. This CDR3 has 15 amino acids. With 1 base clipped from V and 3 bases from J, the junction kept 4 bases outside the gene matches. The CDR3: CASSLRRELYNEQFF. CDR3 sequence (DNA): TGTGCCAGCAGCTTGAGGCGGGAGCTCTACAATGAGCAGTTCTTC.

CDR3 DNA sequence: TGTGCCAGCAGCTTAGCGGGACAGGTTCTGGATGAGCAGTTCTTC. This codes for CASSLAGQVLDEQFF. The chain combines TRBV7-2 with TRBJ2-1; 8 bases match TRBD1. V was pared by 0 bases and J by 8 bases, with 6 bases of the junction left unmatched. Germline CDR1 SGHTA, CDR2 FQGNSA. This CDR3 is built from 15 residues.

This chain links TRBV14 with TRBJ1-3; TRBD1 aligns across 8 bases. Germline CDR1 reads SGHDN; CDR2 reads FVKESK. The ends lost 2 bases at V and 2 bases at J; junction bases unmatched: 2. CDR3 length equals 15 residues. CDR3 loop: CASSQMTGAGNTIYF. The CDR3 DNA reads as TGTGCCAGCAGCCAAATGACAGGGGCTGGAAACACCATATATTTT.

The V gene is TRBV28, the J gene TRBJ1-2; 11 nucleotides line up with TRBD1. Looked up from germline, CDR1 is MDHEN and CDR2 is SYDVKM. With 5 bases clipped from V and 2 bases from J, the junction kept 4 bases outside the gene matches. The CDR3 spans 15 residues. The CDR3 spells CASSRGTGGNYGYTF. The CDR3 nucleotides are TGTGCCAGCAGTAGGGGGACAGGGGGAAACTATGGCTACACCTTC.

This clone was observed once. The V and J genes are TRBV4-1 and TRBJ1-2; no firm D call. Germline V CDR1 and CDR2: MGHRA, YSYEKL. The CDR3 extends over 14 amino acids. V lost 1 base to trimming and J lost 2 bases, with 8 bases between them. CDR3 loop: CASSQGRSNYGYTF. DNA for the CDR3: TGCGCCAGCAGCCAAGGTAGGAGCAACTATGGCTACACCTTC.

This chain connects TRBV5-6 to TRBJ2-7; D is possibly TRBD2 (6 bases). Germline V CDR1 and CDR2: SGHDT, YYEEEE. The CDR3 runs to 14 residues. The V end was cut by 0 bases, the J end by 3 bases, with 10 bases between. The CDR3 DNA reads TGTGCCAGCAGCTTGGGTCTAGCGAACTACGAGCAGTACTTC. The encoded protein is CASSLGLANYEQYF.

The rearrangement links TRBV6-2 or TRBV6-3 to TRBJ2-7; D uncertain. The germline gives CDR1 MNHEY, CDR2 SVGEGT. Trimming took off 2 bases at V and 7 bases at J, with 12 bases between the two ends. This CDR3 contains 13 residues. For the CDR3, the DNA is TGTGCCAGCAGTTACGGACCACCACGGGAGCAGTACTTC. Its protein is CASSYGPPREQYF.

This rearrangement joins TRBV30 to TRBJ2-1, with D perhaps assigned TRBD1 or TRBD2 (6 bases each). The germline gives CDR1 GTSNPN, CDR2 SVGIG (reference sequence). This CDR3 has 15 amino acids. V was clipped by 2 bases and J by 10 bases, with 21 bases between them. Written as DNA, the CDR3 is TGTGCCTGGAGTCCAGGGGCTAGCGTCCCTGGGGAGCAGTTCTTC. Protein sequence: CAWSPGASVPGEQFF.

V usage is TRBV28 and J usage is TRBJ2-3, with 10 bases aligning to TRBD1. Germline V CDR1 and CDR2: MDHEN, SYDVKM. V was clipped by 6 bases and J by 4 bases; unmatched bases: 7. The CDR3 spans 15 residues. DNA for the CDR3: TGTGCCAGCAGGGGATTAGGGACAGGGGCAGATACGCAGTATTTT. This codes for CASRGLGTGADTQYF.

The chain combines TRBV3-1 (or the pseudogene TRBV3-2) with TRBJ1-3; D is possibly TRBD1 (5 bases). Germline values: CDR1 LGHDT, CDR2 YNNKEL (reference sequence). Trimming took off 3 bases at V and 2 bases at J, with 14 bases between the two ends. This CDR3 is 16 amino acids long. The CDR3 protein is CASSQPGRIAGNTIYF. The DNA of the CDR3 is TGTGCCAGCAGCCAGCCAGGGAGGATTGCTGGAAACACCATATATTTT.